The 13 T cell receptor beta chains in this list originate from one sample, sequenced in a study of regulatory T cells listed by TCRdb under 2018. The library was made by the immunoSEQ multiplex PCR assay. The multiplex PCR relied on 52 forward TRBV primers and 13 reverse TRBJ primers, and amplification bias was corrected through assay-based and computational methods. Here the immuneACCESS table is served through TCRdb, limited to in-frame sequences with V and J called. Missing clones are a known gap in these copies; in checked studies unresolved V genes cover under half, and the rest lacks a known reason. For this sample the table gives over 25,000 clones, of which 85% to 95% were detected only once. The ten largest clonotypes hold around 1.5% of the sample. These receptors are not linked to any known antigen. The study at large found these results: Conventional CD4+ T cells from CD3G-deficient patients were enriched for hydrophobic residues at CDR3 positions 6 and 7, suggesting more self-reactive specificities.

Sequencing was carried out using conventional CD4+ T cells sorted from blood. The source is a person aged 18 to 35 with CD3G deficiency.

This chain links TRBV28 with TRBJ1-2; no reliable D call. The CDR3 totals 14 residues. Germline V gene lookup returns CDR1 MDHEN and CDR2 SYDVKM. Trimming took 5 bases from V and 7 from J, leaving 17 bases between them. The DNA of the CDR3 is TGTGCCAGCAGTCCCCCCAGGTTTGATACTGGCTACACCTTC. Protein: CASSPPRFDTGYTF.

The CDR3 is CSAAFNSYNEQFF. In nucleotides, the CDR3 is TGCAGCGCAGCCTTCAACTCCTACAATGAGCAGTTCTTC. The chain employs TRBV29-1 and TRBJ2-1; no clear D. The CDR3 extends over 13 amino acids. The germline V gene has CDR1 SQVTM and CDR2 ANQGSEA. V was pared by 7 bases and J by 0 bases, with 10 bases between.

The V and J genes are TRBV7-9 and TRBJ2-1; 9 bases match TRBD2. Trimming at V came to 5 bases and at J to 6 bases, leaving 11 bases not matched to a gene. Germline V gene lookup returns CDR1 SEHNR and CDR2 FQNEAQ (reference sequence). CDR3 length: 16 residues. CDR3 amino acids: CASSPGGAGGFNEQFF. The CDR3 DNA reads as TGTGCCAGCAGCCCGGGGGGAGCGGGAGGTTTCAATGAGCAGTTCTTC.

The chain is built from TRBV6-1 and TRBJ2-4; D is unresolved. The V and J ends lost 2 bases and 0 bases respectively, with 8 bases between them. Germline-derived CDR1 and CDR2 are MNHNS and SASEGT. The CDR3 length is 15 residues. The CDR3 spells CASSERALAKNIQYF. CDR3 nucleotide sequence: TGTGCCAGCAGTGAACGGGCTCTAGCCAAAAACATTCAGTACTTC.

As for this clone: The sample holds other DNA sequences that translate to the same CDR3. This rearrangement joins TRBV7-9 to TRBJ2-2; D not certain. V shed 1 base and J shed 7 bases, with 4 bases lying between them. This CDR3 comprises 12 residues. Germline V gene sequence: CDR1 SEHNR, CDR2 FQNEAQ (reference sequence). The CDR3 is CASSLEGGELFF. DNA for the CDR3: TGTGCCAGCAGCTTAGAAGGCGGGGAGCTGTTTTTT.

This chain uses TRBV5-1 with TRBJ1-4; D not certain. This CDR3 is built from 14 residues. The germline V gene has CDR1 SGHRS and CDR2 YFSETQ. Trimming took off 0 bases at V and 3 bases at J, with 6 bases between the two ends. CDR3 amino acids: CASSLGAPNEKLFF. The CDR3, as DNA: TGCGCCAGCAGCTTGGGGGCTCCTAATGAAAAACTGTTTTTT.

The chain is built from TRBV7-9 and TRBJ2-1, with 8 positions matching TRBD2. Per germline, CDR1 SEHNR and CDR2 FQNEAQ (reference sequence). J was trimmed by 7 bases and V by 1 base; bases with no gene match: 6. The CDR3 contains 15 residues. The CDR3 DNA sequence: TGTGCCAGCAGCTTAGAGCTAGCGGGTAAGAATGAGCAGTTCTTC. This codes for CASSLELAGKNEQFF.

The J gene is TRBJ1-6, the V gene TRBV30; D gene uncertain. Germline CDR1 is GTSNPN and CDR2 is SVGIG (reference sequence). The CDR3 spans 13 residues. V was trimmed by 0 bases and J by 6 bases, leaving 6 bases between them. CDR3 amino acids: CAWSVGLNSPLHF. Written as DNA, the CDR3 is TGTGCCTGGAGTGTAGGGCTTAATTCACCCCTCCACTTT.

This clone was seen a single time. The chain recombines TRBV25-1 with TRBJ1-2; tentatively, D is TRBD1 (5 bases). Trimming pared 4 bases from V and 3 bases from J, leaving 12 bases between. The CDR3 runs to 14 residues. Germline values: CDR1 MGHDK, CDR2 SYGVNS. Here the CDR3 reads CASSARGVDYGYTF. CDR3 nucleotides: TGTGCCAGCAGTGCTCGGGGGGTGGACTATGGCTACACCTTC.

V and J are TRBV7-2 and TRBJ2-3, with a tentative D call TRBD2 (5 bases). Germline V gives CDR1 SGHTA, CDR2 FQGNSA. This CDR3 is built from 14 residues. V lost 3 bases to trimming and J lost 2 bases, with 9 bases between them. The CDR3 loop reads CASSFGGYTDTQYF. The CDR3 nucleotides read TGTGCCAGCAGCTTCGGAGGATACACAGATACGCAGTATTTT.

On this clone itself: One end of the junction is discordant with germline, which a read error may explain. The rearrangement uses TRBV7-9 and TRBJ2-1, with D unresolved. There are 15 residues in the CDR3. Per germline, CDR1 SEHNR and CDR2 FQNEAQ (reference sequence). The CDR3 protein is CASSLAMNPYNEQFF. In nucleotides, the CDR3 is TGTGCCAGCAGCTTAGCGATGAACCCCTACAACGAGCAGTTCTTC.

V usage is TRBV4-3 and J usage is TRBJ2-1, with D unresolved. Trimming took 0 bases from V and 7 from J, leaving 13 bases between them. The germline V gene has CDR1 LGHNA and CDR2 YSLEER. The CDR3 is made up of 15 amino acids. DNA of the CDR3: TGCGCCAGCAGCCAAGAGGTGTTACCAGCGAATGAGCAGTTCTTC. Encoded protein: CASSQEVLPANEQFF.

The chain uses TRBV7-9 and TRBJ1-4, with 8 bases matching TRBD1. Per germline, CDR1 SEHNR and CDR2 FQNEAQ (reference sequence). The CDR3 is made up of 14 amino acids. The junction had 3 bases not matched to a gene; V was cut back by 5 bases and J by 4 bases. For the CDR3, the DNA is TGTGCCAGCAGCCTGGGACAGGTTAATGAAAAACTGTTTTTT. Amino acids: CASSLGQVNEKLFF.